This T cell receptor (beta chain) was identified in a study of CD8 T cells in ankylosing spondylitis. Study-level points and caveats: Disease-linked clones displayed a CD8+ phenotype and appeared relatively rarely in peripheral blood. One TCR beta motif, made up of 7 or 8 highly homologous variants, appeared characteristic of ankylosing spondylitis blood. According to the report, clones linked to the disease were significantly enriched in matched synovial fluid samples taken from ankylosing spondylitis patients.

This clonotype was counted a few times. Antigen unknown. This CDR3 is 12 amino acids long. V shed 1 base and J shed 16 bases, with 14 bases lying between them. Generation of TCR beta libraries employed quantitative 5'-RACE incorporating molecular barcodes. TCRdb reprocessed the 5' RACE reads with MiXCR, giving one entry per CDR3 protein. The top ten hold around a third of the sample, which has around 140,000 distinct CDR3 sequences, approximately 17% seen once. Sequenced sample: blood, either unsorted or a sorted T cell fraction (not recorded which). The genes are TRBV12-3 or TRBV12-4 and TRBJ2-1; D is perhaps TRBD1 or TRBD2 (5 bases each). The TCR comes from a male donor with ankylosing spondylitis. CDR3 sequence reads: CASSLGDAGRFF. The CDR3 DNA sequence: TGTGCCAGCAGTTTAGGGGACGCCGGCCGTTTCTTC.